The following is a TCR beta chain sequence with its context. V was clipped by 0 bases and J by 4 bases, with 13 bases between them. Germline CDR1 reads LGHNA; CDR2 reads YNFKEQ. This CDR3 is 16 amino acids long. The sample originates from a study of blood T cell repertoires in COVID-19. Using immunoSEQ multiplex PCR, the repertoire was profiled, and TCRdb retains in-frame clones only, with some absent. The data hold some 140,000 clones, with about 80% observed a single time. The sequenced material came from peripheral blood. The chain couples TRBV4-2 to TRBJ2-1; no clear D gene. The sequence was obtained from a man aged 55 to 70 with acute or convalescent COVID-19. The CDR3: CASSQDWSSLYNEQFF. The CDR3 region has the DNA TGTGCCAGCAGCCAAGATTGGAGCAGCCTATACAATGAGCAGTTCTTC.